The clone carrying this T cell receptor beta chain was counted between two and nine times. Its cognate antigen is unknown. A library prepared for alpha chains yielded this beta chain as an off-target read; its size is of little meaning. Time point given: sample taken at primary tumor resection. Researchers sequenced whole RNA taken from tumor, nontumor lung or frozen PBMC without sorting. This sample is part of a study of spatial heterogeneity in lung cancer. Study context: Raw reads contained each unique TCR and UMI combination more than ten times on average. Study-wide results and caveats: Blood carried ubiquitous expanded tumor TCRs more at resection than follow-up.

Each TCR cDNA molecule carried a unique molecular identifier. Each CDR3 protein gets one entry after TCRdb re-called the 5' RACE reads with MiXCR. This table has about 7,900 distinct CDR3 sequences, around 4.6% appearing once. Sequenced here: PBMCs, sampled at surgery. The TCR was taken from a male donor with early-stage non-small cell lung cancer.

The CDR3: CSVVDMNTEAFF. CDR3 nucleotides: TGCAGCGTTGTCGACATGAACACTGAAGCTTTCTTT. This chain connects TRBV29-1 to TRBJ1-1; D is unclear. The germline CDR1 and CDR2 sequences are SQVTM and ANQGSEA. The CDR3 totals 12 residues. Trimming cost V 4 bases and J 0 bases, with 6 bases left between them. The full variable domain, with the rest looked up from reference TRBV29-1 and TRBJ1-1, is SAVISQKPSRDICQRGTSLTIQCQVDSQVTMMFWYRQQPGQSLTLIATANQGSEATYESGFVIDKFPISRPNLTFSTLTVSNMSPEDSSIYLCSVVDMNTEAFFGQGTRLTVV.